The rows below give T cell receptor beta chains drawn from one sample of a study of cytomegalovirus exposure and HLA in healthy donors. Clones were sequenced by immunoSEQ multiplex PCR, and TCRdb holds only the in-frame ones, with some missing. The sample consists of approximately 150,000 clones, almost 75% of them appearing once. The sequenced sample was PBMCs. The receptors were gathered from a woman between 18 and 29 years old in good health and CMV-seropositive. CDR3s include the opening cysteine and the closing phenylalanine or tryptophan. Fields, in order: D gene, J gene, V gene, clone size, CDR3 protein, CDR3 DNA. D genes are given only for firm matches. Clone size appears in some rows only: once, few, many, or a class for an expanded clone.

TRBD1,TRBJ1-1,TRBV4-1,NA,CASSQAGGREAFF,TGCGCCAGCAGCCAAGCAGGGGGCAGAGAAGCTTTCTTT
NA,TRBJ1-4,TRBV7-9,NA,CASSNTGAGVDEKLFF,TGTGCCAGCAGTAACACCGGGGCAGGGGTTGATGAAAAACTGTTTTTT
TRBD2,TRBJ2-2,TRBV5-1,NA,CASSPQGLAGRTGELFF,TGCGCCAGCAGCCCGCAGGGACTAGCGGGGCGAACCGGGGAGCTGTTTTTT
NA,TRBJ1-5,TRBV19,NA,CASSMGRSDQPQHF,TGTGCCAGTAGTATGGGGAGATCCGATCAGCCCCAGCATTTT
TRBD2,TRBJ2-1,TRBV10-2,NA,CASSESGLAGGSYNEQFF,TGCGCCAGCAGTGAGTCCGGCCTAGCGGGGGGGTCCTACAATGAGCAGTTCTTC
TRBD1,TRBJ2-1,TRBV7-6,NA,CASSANRGGNEQFF,TGTGCCAGCAGCGCAAACAGGGGCGGGAATGAGCAGTTCTTC
TRBD1,TRBJ2-7,TRBV5-4,NA,CASSRPGQGMRDEQYF,TGTGCCAGCAGTCGCCCGGGACAGGGGATGAGAGACGAGCAGTACTTC
NA,TRBJ2-7,TRBV5-1,NA,CASSSQAGPYEQYF,TGCGCCAGCAGCTCCCAAGCGGGTCCATACGAGCAGTACTTC
TRBD1,TRBJ1-2,TRBV7-2,NA,CASSPHQGGQGYGYTF,TGTGCCAGCAGCCCTCACCAAGGAGGACAGGGGTATGGCTACACCTTC
NA,TRBJ2-2,TRBV11-2,NA,CASSSAPGDTGELFF,TGTGCCAGCAGCTCCGCGCCAGGGGACACCGGGGAGCTGTTTTTT
NA,TRBJ1-1,TRBV30,NA,CAWRLLRRNTEAFF,TGTGCCTGGAGGCTTCTGCGGCGGAACACTGAAGCTTTCTTT
NA,TRBJ1-5,TRBV7-2,NA,CASSLPGGAGNQPQHF,TGTGCCAGCAGCCTCCCGGGAGGAGCCGGGAATCAGCCCCAGCATTTT
NA,TRBJ2-7,TRBV11-2,NA,CASSFGRGGLSYEQYF,TGTGCCAGCAGCTTTGGGAGGGGGGGCCTCTCCTACGAGCAGTACTTC
NA,TRBJ2-3,TRBV18,NA,CASSPRQVATTDTQYF,TGTGCCAGCTCACCCCGACAGGTGGCTACCACAGATACGCAGTATTTT
NA,TRBJ1-2,TRBV6-5,few,CASSYSRPNTGSGYTF,TGTGCCAGCAGTTACTCGCGTCCAAACACCGGGTCTGGCTACACCTTC
TRBD1,TRBJ1-3,TRBV28,NA,CASSLIDAGGAYGNTIYF,TGTGCCAGCAGTTTAATCGACGCAGGGGGCGCGTATGGAAACACCATATATTTT
NA,TRBJ1-2,TRBV6-6,NA,CASSYRDSSYGYTF,TGTGCCAGCAGTTACCGTGACAGTTCCTATGGCTACACCTTC
NA,TRBJ2-3,TRBV5-6,NA,CASSGNRERSTDTQYF,TGTGCCAGCAGCGGGAACAGGGAAAGGAGCACAGATACGCAGTATTTT
TRBD1,TRBJ2-7,TRBV29-1,NA,CSVVRDSPYEQYF,TGCAGCGTTGTTAGGGACAGTCCCTACGAGCAGTACTTC
NA,TRBJ1-1,TRBV4-3,NA,CASSQRLETEAFF,TGCGCCAGCAGCCAAAGATTGGAGACTGAAGCTTTCTTT
NA,TRBJ2-7,TRBV25-1,few,CASSGGGARSYEQYF,TGTGCCAGCAGTGGAGGGGGGGCCCGCTCCTACGAGCAGTACTTC
TRBD1,TRBJ2-1,TRBV19,NA,CASSIGQGYYNEQFF,TGTGCCAGTAGTATCGGACAGGGGTATTACAATGAGCAGTTCTTC
NA,TRBJ1-6,TRBV9,NA,CASSVEAGGVSPLHF,TGTGCCAGCAGCGTAGAAGCTGGGGGCGTTTCACCCCTCCACTTT
TRBD1,TRBJ1-2,TRBV5-1,NA,CASSFGTEYGYTF,TGCGCCAGCAGCTTCGGGACAGAATATGGCTACACCTTC
NA,TRBJ2-7,TRBV28,NA,CASSSPPGEQYF,TGTGCCAGCAGTTCGCCCCCCGGCGAGCAGTACTTC